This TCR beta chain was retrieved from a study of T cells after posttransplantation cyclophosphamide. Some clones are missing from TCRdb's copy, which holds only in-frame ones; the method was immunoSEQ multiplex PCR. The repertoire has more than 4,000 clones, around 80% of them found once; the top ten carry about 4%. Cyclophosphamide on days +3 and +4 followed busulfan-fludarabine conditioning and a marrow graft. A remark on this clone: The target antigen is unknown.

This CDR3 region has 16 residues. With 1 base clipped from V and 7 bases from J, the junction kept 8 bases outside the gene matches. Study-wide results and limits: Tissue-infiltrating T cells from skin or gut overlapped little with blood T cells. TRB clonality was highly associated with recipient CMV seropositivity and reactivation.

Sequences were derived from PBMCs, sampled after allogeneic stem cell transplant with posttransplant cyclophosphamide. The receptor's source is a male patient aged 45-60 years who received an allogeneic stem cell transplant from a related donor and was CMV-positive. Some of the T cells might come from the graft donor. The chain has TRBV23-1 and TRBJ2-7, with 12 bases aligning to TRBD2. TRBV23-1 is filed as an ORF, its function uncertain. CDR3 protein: CASSQLTSGRAIEQYF. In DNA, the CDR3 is TGCGCCAGCAGTCAATTGACTAGCGGGAGAGCGATAGAGCAGTACTTC.